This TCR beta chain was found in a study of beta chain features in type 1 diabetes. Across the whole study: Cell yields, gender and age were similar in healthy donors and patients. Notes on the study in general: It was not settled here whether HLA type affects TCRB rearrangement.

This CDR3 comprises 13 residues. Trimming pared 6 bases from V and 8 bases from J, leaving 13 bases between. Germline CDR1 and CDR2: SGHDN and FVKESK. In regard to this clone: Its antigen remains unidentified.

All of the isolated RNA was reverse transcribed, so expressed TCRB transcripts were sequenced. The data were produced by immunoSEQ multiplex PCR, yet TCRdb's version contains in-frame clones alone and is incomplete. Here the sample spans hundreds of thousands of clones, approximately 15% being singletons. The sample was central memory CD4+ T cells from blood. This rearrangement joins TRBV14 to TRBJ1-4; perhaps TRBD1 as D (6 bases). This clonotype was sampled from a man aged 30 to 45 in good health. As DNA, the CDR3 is TGTGCCAGCAGGGAACAGGGTAAAGAAAAACTGTTTTTT. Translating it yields CASREQGKEKLFF.